These 23 T cell receptor beta chains originate from one sample sequenced in a study of cytomegalovirus exposure and HLA in healthy donors. Method: immunoSEQ multiplex PCR; TCRdb's copy keeps in-frame clones and lacks some. The sample carries 130,000 to 150,000 clones, around 90% recorded once. Sequencing was carried out using PBMCs. The receptor set was obtained from a young woman in good health and CMV-seropositive.

V is TRBV29-1 and J is TRBJ2-2; 8 bases are a match to TRBD1. After removal of 6 bases from V and 6 bases from J, the junction contained 6 bases not matched to a gene. Germline CDR1 SQVTM, CDR2 ANQGSEA. This CDR3 region has 13 residues. The CDR3 loop is CSVNGQGPGELFF. For the CDR3, the DNA is TGCAGCGTAAACGGACAGGGCCCCGGGGAGCTGTTTTTT.

This chain connects TRBV7-9 to TRBJ2-2; D perhaps matches TRBD2 (6 bases). This CDR3 region has 15 residues. Trimming cost V 5 bases and J 0 bases, with 10 bases left between them. CDR1 and CDR2 (germline): SEHNR, FQNEAQ (reference sequence). CDR3 coding DNA: TGTGCCAGCAGCGGGGGACTCCCGAACACCGGGGAGCTGTTTTTT. Amino acid sequence: CASSGGLPNTGELFF.

The chain carries TRBV5-1 and TRBJ2-1; no definite D call. V was clipped by 6 bases and J by 5 bases, with 15 bases between them. This CDR3 is built from 14 residues. Germline loops: CDR1 SGHRS, CDR2 YFSETQ. Here the CDR3 reads CASTGPGQHNEQFF. In DNA, the CDR3 is TGCGCCAGCACGGGTCCCGGCCAACACAATGAGCAGTTCTTC.

This rearrangement joins TRBV5-1 to TRBJ2-6; D is perhaps TRBD2 (6 bases). The CDR3 spans 20 residues. Trimming shortened V by 0 bases and J by 0 bases, and 19 bases separated the two germline ends. Germline CDR1 is SGHRS and CDR2 is YFSETQ. CDR3 protein: CASSLAFPRGYSSGANVLTF. The DNA of the CDR3 is TGCGCCAGCAGCTTGGCCTTCCCGCGGGGCTATAGCTCTGGGGCCAACGTCCTGACTTTC. Supplemented by reference TRBV5-1 and TRBJ2-6, the full variable domain reads KAGVTQTPRYLIKTRGQQVTLSCSPISGHRSVSWYQQTPGQGLQFLFEYFSETQRNKGNFPGRFSGRQFSNSRSEMNVSTLELGDSALYLCASSLAFPRGYSSGANVLTFGAGSRLTVL.

V gene TRBV7-8 combines with J gene TRBJ1-1; 7 bases are a match to TRBD1. Germline CDR1 and CDR2: SGHVS and FQNEAQ. Germline trimming cut 5 bases from V and 3 bases from J; bases unmatched to any gene: 12. The length of the CDR3 is 16 residues. The CDR3: CASSHWPRGQDTEAFF. The CDR3 nucleotides are TGTGCCAGCAGCCATTGGCCGAGGGGGCAGGACACTGAAGCTTTCTTT.

In this sample, this clone turned up a few times. This chain connects TRBV5-8 to TRBJ1-2; no clear D. The CDR3 runs 13 residues. The V end lost 5 bases, the J end lost 8 bases, and 16 bases lay between the germline ends. Germline CDR1 is SGHTS and CDR2 is YDEGEE. The CDR3 DNA reads TGTGCCAGCAGTTGGTCGACTATGAGGGGCTACACCTTC. Encoded protein: CASSWSTMRGYTF.

The chain combines TRBV11-3 with TRBJ1-1; D call uncertain. Germline V gives CDR1 SGHNT, CDR2 YENEEA. V was pared by 0 bases and J by 3 bases, with 11 bases between. This CDR3 has 15 amino acids. CDR3 nucleotides: TGTGCCAGCAGCTTAGATCCCGGGATTGACACTGAAGCTTTCTTT. As protein: CASSLDPGIDTEAFF.

V and J are TRBV14 and TRBJ2-7; D is possibly TRBD1 (6 bases). The CDR3 length is 15 residues. Germline V lookup: CDR1 SGHDN, CDR2 FVKESK. Trimming took 2 bases from V and 0 from J, leaving 11 bases between them. The CDR3 DNA is TGTGCCAGCAGCCAATTTCAGGGGAGCTCCTACGAGCAGTACTTC. This encodes CASSQFQGSSYEQYF.

V usage is TRBV7-2 and J usage is TRBJ1-1; D is possibly TRBD1 (5 bases). Trimming removed 5 bases from V and 8 bases from J, with 15 bases in between. There are 13 residues in the CDR3. CDR1 is SGHTA and CDR2 is FQGNSA in the germline V gene. CDR3 amino acids: CASSDTGSNEAFF. Here the CDR3 DNA reads TGTGCCAGCAGCGACACAGGCTCCAACGAAGCTTTCTTT.

The rearrangement uses TRBV4-2 and TRBJ2-4; TRBD1 matches at 9 bases. CDR3 length: 14 amino acids. Germline lookup yields CDR1 LGHNA and CDR2 YNFKEQ. Germline trimming cut 4 bases from V and 9 bases from J; bases unmatched to any gene: 7. The CDR3 is CASSLRTGVSIQYF. The CDR3 DNA is TGTGCCAGCAGCCTACGGACAGGGGTGAGCATTCAGTACTTC.

The rearrangement links TRBV27 to TRBJ2-1, with D perhaps matching TRBD1 (5 bases). Trimming removed 3 bases at V and 0 bases at J, with 9 bases between. The CDR3 spans 15 residues. Germline CDR1 is MNHEY and CDR2 is SMNVEV (reference sequence). The CDR3 bases are TGTGCCAGCAGTTTGGACACGGGCTCCTACAATGAGCAGTTCTTC. This gives the protein CASSLDTGSYNEQFF.

This chain uses TRBV28 with TRBJ2-3; D is undetermined. This CDR3 comprises 16 residues. From germline, CDR1 is MDHEN and CDR2 SYDVKM. Trimming stripped 6 bases from V and 2 bases from J, with 18 bases between. CDR3 amino acids: CASSPVGLFVTDTQYF. The CDR3 DNA sequence: TGTGCCAGCAGCCCGGTGGGCCTTTTTGTCACAGATACGCAGTATTTT. The whole variable domain, remainder taken from reference TRBV28 and TRBJ2-3, is DVKVTQSSRYLVKRTGEKVFLECVQDMDHENMFWYRQDPGLGLRLIYFSYDVKMKEKGDIPEGYSVSREKKERFSLILESASTNQTSMYLCASSPVGLFVTDTQYFGPGTRLTVL.

The chain recombines TRBV5-1 with TRBJ1-1; tentatively, D is TRBD1 (6 bases). From germline, CDR1 is SGHRS and CDR2 YFSETQ. Trimming cost V 0 bases and J 1 base, with 10 bases left between them. The CDR3 is made up of 15 amino acids. CDR3 protein: CASSLVVGGNTEAFF. In DNA, the CDR3 is TGCGCCAGCAGCTTGGTCGTAGGGGGGAACACTGAAGCTTTCTTT.

This clone was recorded once. The V gene is TRBV11-3, the J gene TRBJ1-2; maybe TRBD1 (5 bases). The CDR3 runs to 15 residues. The germline V gene has CDR1 SGHNT and CDR2 YENEEA. V was pared by 0 bases and J by 6 bases, with 14 bases between. The CDR3 sequence: CASSLEAGWGDGYTF. The DNA for the CDR3 is TGTGCCAGCAGCTTAGAAGCCGGCTGGGGGGATGGCTACACCTTC. Looking up the rest from reference TRBV11-3 and TRBJ1-2 gives the full variable domain: EAGVVQSPRYKIIEKKQPVAFWCNPISGHNTLYWYLQNLGQGPELLIRYENEEAVDDSQLPKDRFSAERLKGVDSTLKIQPAELGDSAVYLCASSLEAGWGDGYTFGSGTRLTVV.

V usage is TRBV30 and J usage is TRBJ2-3, with TRBD1 matching 12 bases. Germline V gene lookup returns CDR1 GTSNPN and CDR2 SVGIG (reference sequence). This CDR3 is built from 13 residues. V shed 7 bases and J 3 bases; nucleotides not matched to a gene: 2. The CDR3 DNA is TGTGCCTCGGGACAGGGGGCGACAGATACGCAGTATTTT. Its protein product is CASGQGATDTQYF. Together with reference TRBV30 and TRBJ2-3, the CDR3 gives the full variable domain: SQTIHQWPATLVQPVGSPLSLECTVEGTSNPNLYWYRQAAGRGLQLLFYSVGIGQISSEVPQNLSASRPQDRQFILSSKKLLLSDSGFYLCASGQGATDTQYFGPGTRLTVL.

This clone was picked up one time. The chain carries TRBV25-1 and TRBJ1-5; 7 bases are shared with TRBD1. Germline V gene data show CDR1 as MGHDK and CDR2 as SYGVNS. The CDR3 consists of 16 residues. J lost 2 bases, V lost 4 bases, and 8 bases had no gene match. CDR3 sequence: CASSAVGTAGNQPQHF. The DNA for the CDR3 is TGTGCCAGCAGTGCGGTCGGGACAGCGGGCAATCAGCCCCAGCATTTT. The whole variable domain, filled in from reference TRBV25-1 and TRBJ1-5, reads EADIYQTPRYLVIGTGKKITLECSQTMGHDKMYWYQQDPGMELHLIHYSYGVNSTEKGDLSSESTVSRIRTEHFPLTLESARPSHTSQYLCASSAVGTAGNQPQHFGDGTRLSIL.

The V gene is TRBV29-1, the J gene TRBJ1-5, with 7 bases that match TRBD1. Germline V gene lookup returns CDR1 SQVTM and CDR2 ANQGSEA. V shed 6 bases, J shed 6 bases, and the junction held 8 bases outside the gene matches. This CDR3 is built from 13 residues. CDR3 protein: CSVAEGAGQPQHF. Written as DNA, the CDR3 is TGCAGCGTGGCGGAGGGGGCGGGTCAGCCCCAGCATTTT.

The chain has TRBV19 and TRBJ1-2, with TRBD1 matching over 9 bases. This CDR3 has 16 residues. The germline CDR1 and CDR2 sequences are LNHDA and SQIVND (reference sequence). Losses at the gene ends were 5 bases for V and 4 bases for J; bases not matched to a gene: 11. CDR3 protein: CASSVNPGQGGYGYTF. The CDR3 DNA is TGTGCCAGTAGTGTCAATCCGGGACAGGGTGGCTATGGCTACACCTTC.

The chain combines TRBV28 with TRBJ2-2, with D maybe TRBD2 (6 bases). Trimming took off 6 bases at V and 13 bases at J, with 24 bases between the two ends. Per germline, CDR1 MDHEN and CDR2 SYDVKM. The CDR3 extends over 15 amino acids. CDR3: CASRRSPGTQIGLFF. In DNA form, the CDR3 reads TGTGCCAGCAGGAGGAGTCCCGGGACTCAAATCGGGCTGTTTTTT.

The V call is TRBV30, the J call TRBJ1-5; no clear D. The CDR3 covers 14 residues. Trimming took off 0 bases at V and 2 bases at J, with 8 bases between the two ends. The germline gives CDR1 GTSNPN, CDR2 SVGIG (reference sequence). CDR3: CAWSVDIRNQPQHF. Here the CDR3 DNA reads TGTGCCTGGAGTGTCGACATCCGCAATCAGCCCCAGCATTTT.

The V call is TRBV30, the J call TRBJ2-7; the match to TRBD2 covers 13 bases. V shed 0 bases and J 6 bases; nucleotides not matched to a gene: 5. Germline CDR1 and CDR2: GTSNPN and SVGIG (reference sequence). The CDR3 loop spans 15 amino acids. CDR3 bases: TGTGCCTGGAGTGTCGGGACTAGCGGGATAAGCGAGCAGTACTTC. This codes for CAWSVGTSGISEQYF.

The chain recombines TRBV7-2 with TRBJ2-7, with D perhaps TRBD2 (7 bases). CDR3 size: 15 residues. Trimming stripped 7 bases from V and 0 bases from J, with 16 bases between. Germline values: CDR1 SGHTA, CDR2 FQGNSA. The CDR3 region has the DNA TGTGCCAGCACCCTCGGGGGGCCTGTCTCCTACGAGCAGTACTTC. Residues: CASTLGGPVSYEQYF.

The V call is TRBV2, the J call TRBJ1-1; TRBD1 is a possible D gene (6 bases). Germline values: CDR1 SNHLY, CDR2 FYNNEI. This CDR3 is 14 amino acids long. V was shortened by 7 bases and J by 1 base, with 13 bases between the two germline ends. CDR3 DNA: TGTGCCAGCATCCCGGGACAAGGGAACACTGAAGCTTTCTTT. It codes for CASIPGQGNTEAFF.